A single sample is the source of the 8 T cell receptor beta chains below, sequenced in a study of radiotherapy plus CTLA-4 blockade in lung cancer. Sequencing was performed with immunoSEQ multiplex PCR; in TCRdb, only in-frame clones are kept and a portion is missing. This sample has some 37,000 clones, with 70% to 80% found just once. Sequencing was performed on peripheral blood, taken from a patient treated with radiotherapy plus ipilimumab. Receptors were obtained from a human donor with non-small cell lung cancer who had stable disease on radiotherapy plus ipilimumab.

This sequence joins TRBV7-6 and TRBJ1-2; the D gene is possibly TRBD1 (6 bases). CDR3 length: 17 amino acids. The V gene's germline CDR1 is SGHVS and CDR2 FNYEAQ. Trimming removed 5 bases from V and 3 bases from J, with 22 bases in between. CDR3 residues: CASSPRDTATYYYGYTF. In DNA form, the CDR3 reads TGTGCCAGCAGCCCCCGGGACACGGCTACATACTACTATGGCTACACCTTC.

The J gene is TRBJ1-1, the V gene TRBV7-9; the D is unclear. Trimming removed 5 bases from V and 1 base from J, with 14 bases in between. The CDR3 consists of 15 residues. Germline assignment: CDR1 SEHNR and CDR2 FQNEAQ (reference sequence). CDR3 protein: CASSRGEVGNTEAFF. For the CDR3, the DNA is TGTGCCAGCAGCCGCGGAGAGGTCGGGAACACTGAAGCTTTCTTT.

V and J are TRBV30 and TRBJ1-6; a possible D gene is TRBD1 (6 bases). The germline V and J ends were trimmed by 4 bases and 8 bases, with 18 bases remaining between them. Germline values: CDR1 GTSNPN, CDR2 SVGIG (reference sequence). This CDR3 region has 15 residues. The CDR3 here is CAWIRRDKEDSPLHF. The CDR3 DNA reads TGTGCCTGGATCAGAAGGGACAAAGAGGATTCACCCCTCCACTTT.

This clone was found a few times. The rearrangement uses TRBV4-1 and TRBJ1-3; 8 bases align to TRBD1. The length of the CDR3 is 15 residues. Germline lookup yields CDR1 MGHRA and CDR2 YSYEKL. The junction had 9 bases not matched to a gene; V was cut back by 5 bases and J by 6 bases. The CDR3 coding sequence is TGCGCCAGCAGCTCGCGGACAGGGAGGGAAAACACCATATATTTT. This codes for CASSSRTGRENTIYF.

The CDR3 protein is CASSQVSGDLTLQETQYF. The CDR3 DNA is TGCGCCAGCAGCCAAGTGTCTGGCGACCTGACACTCCAAGAGACCCAGTACTTC. The V call is TRBV4-1, the J call TRBJ2-5, with D unclear. The CDR3 totals 18 residues. Germline V gene sequence: CDR1 MGHRA, CDR2 YSYEKL. V shed 1 base and J shed 1 base, with 19 bases lying between them.

This clone was recorded a few times. The genes are TRBV6-5 and TRBJ2-5, with D perhaps TRBD1 (7 bases). The CDR3 totals 13 residues. Germline V gene sequence: CDR1 MNHEY, CDR2 SVGAGI. Trimming shortened V by 8 bases and J by 5 bases, and 15 bases separated the two germline ends. The CDR3 here is CASGQGGEETQYF. CDR3 DNA sequence: TGTGCCAGCGGTCAGGGGGGCGAGGAGACCCAGTACTTC.

This clone appeared a single time. The genes are TRBV6-5 and TRBJ1-2, with TRBD1 identical over 9 bases. There are 14 residues in the CDR3. The germline CDR1 and CDR2 sequences are MNHEY and SVGAGI. After removal of 5 bases from V and 4 bases from J, the junction contained 5 bases not matched to a gene. CDR3 DNA: TGTGCCAGCAGTCGCCGGGACAGGGCCTATGGCTACACCTTC. Translating it yields CASSRRDRAYGYTF.

The chain combines TRBV30 with TRBJ1-5; D possibly corresponds to TRBD1 (5 bases). V lost 0 bases and J lost 3, with 15 bases in between. CDR1 is GTSNPN, CDR2 SVGIG, per germline (reference sequence). The CDR3 extends over 16 amino acids. The CDR3 spells CAWSVKSGRFNQPQHF. CDR3 nucleotide sequence: TGTGCCTGGAGTGTAAAATCGGGACGGTTCAATCAGCCCCAGCATTTT.